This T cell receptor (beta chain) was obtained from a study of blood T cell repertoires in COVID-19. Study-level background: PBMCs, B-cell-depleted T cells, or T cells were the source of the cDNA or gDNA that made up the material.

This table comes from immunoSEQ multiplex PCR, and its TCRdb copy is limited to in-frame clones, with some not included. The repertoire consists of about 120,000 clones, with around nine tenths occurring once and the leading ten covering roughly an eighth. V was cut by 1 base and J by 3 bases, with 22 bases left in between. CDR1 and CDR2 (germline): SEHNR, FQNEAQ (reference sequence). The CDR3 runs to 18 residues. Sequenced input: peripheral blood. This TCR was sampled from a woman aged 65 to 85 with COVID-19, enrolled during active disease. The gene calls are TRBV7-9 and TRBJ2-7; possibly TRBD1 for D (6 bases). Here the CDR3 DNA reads TGTGCCAGCAGCTTAGGGGTTGGCTCGGGTCAGGGGCTCTACGAGCAGTACTTC. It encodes CASSLGVGSGQGLYEQYF.